What follows describes a single TCR beta chain. Trimming shortened V by 5 bases and J by 6 bases, and 11 bases separated the two germline ends. The CDR3 totals 12 residues. Germline CDR1 reads SGHTA; CDR2 reads FQGTGA. Per the original data handling: Amplified reference gene primers provided the basis for estimating nucleated cell counts. Clones were sequenced by immunoSEQ multiplex PCR, and TCRdb holds only the in-frame ones, with some missing. The DNA was the basis for D and trimming; V, J and clone size are from that table. Of fewer than 650,000 clones detected, approximately 91% appear once; the ten largest clones hold around 7.8%. The sample belongs to a study of blood T cell repertoires in COVID-19.

The chain links TRBV7-3 to TRBJ2-7; D is ambiguous. Input material: peripheral blood. The TCR was taken from a woman aged 50 to 65 with COVID-19, enrolled during active disease. In DNA, the CDR3 is TGTGCCAGCAGCGCCGATGGGCGCGAGCAGTACTTC. Amino acids: CASSADGREQYF.